One sample yielded the 25 T cell receptor beta chains listed below, sequenced in a study of cytomegalovirus exposure and HLA in healthy donors. Use of 60 Vbeta and 13 Jbeta primers characterized the PCR. Sequencing was performed with immunoSEQ multiplex PCR; in TCRdb, only in-frame clones are kept and a portion is missing. Recorded for this sample: roughly 77,000 clones. The specimen was PBMCs. These receptors came from a female donor in good health and CMV-seropositive.

V usage is TRBV4-2 and J usage is TRBJ2-1, with TRBD1 matching over 7 bases. The germline CDR1 and CDR2 sequences are LGHNA and YNFKEQ. The CDR3 has 16 amino acids. Trimming removed 2 bases from V and 0 bases from J; junction bases left unmatched: 4. The CDR3 DNA reads TGTGCCAGCAGCCAAACCAGACAGGGCTCCTACAATGAGCAGTTCTTC. Residues: CASSQTRQGSYNEQFF.

This chain's CDR3 is CASSPRGRETQYF. The CDR3 DNA is TGTGCCAGCAGCCCCCGGGGTCGAGAGACCCAGTACTTC. V and J are TRBV11-2 and TRBJ2-5; a possible D gene is TRBD2 (5 bases). Germline assignment: CDR1 SGHAT and CDR2 FQNNGV. V dropped 5 bases and J dropped 4 bases, with 11 bases sitting between them. The CDR3 runs to 13 residues.

This chain uses TRBV5-1 with TRBJ2-7; D is uncertain. V lost 5 bases and J lost 2, with 14 bases in between. This CDR3 comprises 14 residues. Per the germline V gene, CDR1 is SGHRS and CDR2 is YFSETQ. This CDR3 is CASSLFSRAYEQYF. In DNA form, the CDR3 reads TGCGCCAGCAGTTTATTCTCTAGAGCCTACGAGCAGTACTTC.

This rearrangement joins TRBV6-6 to TRBJ1-2; TRBD1 matches 9 bases. The CDR3 totals 15 residues. CDR1 is MNHNY, CDR2 SVGAGI, per germline (reference sequence). Trimming removed 5 bases from V and 1 base from J; junction bases left unmatched: 5. CDR3 sequence (DNA): TGTGCCAGCAGTCCCCACAGGGGGCATAACTATGGCTACACCTTC. As protein: CASSPHRGHNYGYTF.

The chain couples TRBV28 to TRBJ2-7; 7 bases align to TRBD1. With 3 bases clipped from V and 5 bases from J, the junction kept 10 bases outside the gene matches. The germline gives CDR1 MDHEN, CDR2 SYDVKM. The CDR3 runs to 15 residues. CDR3 nucleotides: TGTGCCAGCAGTTTCCTCGGGACAGCGTTGCACGAGCAGTACTTC. This sequence encodes CASSFLGTALHEQYF.

The rearrangement links TRBV5-1 to TRBJ1-3; D is unclear. Germline loops: CDR1 SGHRS, CDR2 YFSETQ. This CDR3 spans 13 amino acids. V was cut by 2 bases and J by 3 bases, with 6 bases left in between. The CDR3, as DNA: TGCGCCAGCAGCTTTACCGGTGGAAACACCATATATTTT. Translating gives CASSFTGGNTIYF. The variable domain in full, with the rest retrieved from reference TRBV5-1 and TRBJ1-3, is KAGVTQTPRYLIKTRGQQVTLSCSPISGHRSVSWYQQTPGQGLQFLFEYFSETQRNKGNFPGRFSGRQFSNSRSEMNVSTLELGDSALYLCASSFTGGNTIYFGEGSWLTVV.

On this clone: One end of the junction is discordant with germline, which a read error may explain. This rearrangement joins TRBV7-7 to TRBJ2-5, with D possibly TRBD2 on 5 matching bases. CDR1 is SSHAT, CDR2 FNYEAQ, per germline (reference sequence). CDR3 length: 15 residues. The CDR3 nucleotides are TGTGCTAGCAGCTCTCCTAACGAGGGTGGGGAGACCCAGTACTTC. Its protein is CASSSPNEGGETQYF.

V gene TRBV18 combines with J gene TRBJ2-2, with 9 bases that match TRBD1. Germline V gives CDR1 KGHSH, CDR2 LQKENI. The CDR3 is made up of 15 amino acids. The junction had 6 bases not matched to a gene; V was cut back by 6 bases and J by 4 bases. Here the CDR3 DNA reads TGTGCCAGCTCGTCCGGGACAGGGATCACCGGGGAGCTGTTTTTT. Its translation is CASSSGTGITGELFF.

The chain has TRBV6-1 and TRBJ1-5, with D possibly being TRBD1 (5 bases). With 6 bases removed from V and 7 bases from J, the gap between germline ends came to 19 bases. This CDR3 contains 15 residues. Germline values: CDR1 MNHNS, CDR2 SASEGT. The CDR3 protein is CASSETPGPGQPQHF. CDR3 DNA sequence: TGTGCCAGCAGCGAGACCCCAGGGCCCGGACAGCCCCAGCATTTT.

This chain links TRBV29-1 with TRBJ2-7, with 10 nucleotides matching TRBD1. Looked up from germline, CDR1 is SQVTM and CDR2 is ANQGSEA. The V and J ends lost 7 bases and 4 bases, in that order; junction bases with no gene match: 4. The CDR3 length is 12 residues. The CDR3 loop reads CSAGQGDYEQYF. For the CDR3, the DNA is TGCAGCGCTGGACAGGGGGATTACGAGCAGTACTTC.

This sequence joins TRBV4-1 and TRBJ2-3, with TRBD2 identical over 16 bases. This CDR3 is built from 17 residues. Germline lookup yields CDR1 MGHRA and CDR2 YSYEKL. J was trimmed by 11 bases and V by 0 bases; bases with no gene match: 8. The CDR3 nucleotides are TGCGCCAGCAGCCAAGATCGAGGGACTAGCGGGAGGGCCGGGCAGTATTTT. Amino acid sequence: CASSQDRGTSGRAGQYF.

The V and J genes are TRBV2 and TRBJ2-7, with TRBD1 as a possible D gene (5 bases). Germline V gene data show CDR1 as SNHLY and CDR2 as FYNNEI. This CDR3 is built from 12 residues. Trimming took off 3 bases at V and 7 bases at J, with 10 bases between the two ends. The DNA of the CDR3 is TGTGCCAGCAGTGATGGGGCTGGGGAGCAGTACTTC. It encodes CASSDGAGEQYF.

This rearrangement joins TRBV6-5 to TRBJ2-7; 9 nucleotides align to TRBD2. The germline CDR1 and CDR2 sequences are MNHEY and SVGAGI. V dropped 0 bases and J dropped 2; count of bases not matched to a gene: 5. The CDR3 totals 16 residues. The CDR3 sequence: CASSYSAGGLAYEQYF. In nucleotides, the CDR3 is TGTGCCAGCAGTTACTCAGCGGGGGGTCTCGCCTACGAGCAGTACTTC.

The chain couples TRBV5-1 to TRBJ2-5; TRBD2 matches 13 bases. The CDR3 has 15 amino acids. CDR1 is SGHRS, CDR2 YFSETQ, per germline. Trimming at V came to 4 bases and at J to 4 bases, leaving 4 bases not matched to a gene. In DNA, the CDR3 is TGCGCCAGCAGCGTGGGACTAGCGGGAACAGAGACCCAGTACTTC. It is translated as CASSVGLAGTETQYF.

The V gene is TRBV19, the J gene TRBJ2-7; a possible D gene is TRBD1 (5 bases). CDR3 length: 15 amino acids. Germline CDR1 LNHDA, CDR2 SQIVND (reference sequence). Trimming cost V 5 bases and J 2 bases, with 16 bases left between them. The CDR3: CASSSEGPGTYEQYF. In DNA, the CDR3 is TGTGCCAGTAGTTCCGAAGGACCAGGGACCTACGAGCAGTACTTC. Complete variable domain (other parts from reference TRBV19 and TRBJ2-7): DGGITQSPKYLFRKEGQNVTLSCEQNLNHDAMYWYRQDPGQGLRLIYYSQIVNDFQKGDIAEGYSVSREKKESFPLTVTSAQKNPTAFYLCASSSEGPGTYEQYFGPGTRLTVT.

CDR3 in DNA: TGCGCCAGCAAAATAGGGACTAGCGGTTACACCGGGGAGCTGTTTTTT. This encodes CASKIGTSGYTGELFF. The chain recombines TRBV5-1 with TRBJ2-2; 11 bases line up with TRBD2. The CDR3 loop spans 16 amino acids. The V gene end was trimmed by 6 bases and the J gene end by 3 bases; junction bases not matched to a gene: 7. Germline V lookup: CDR1 SGHRS, CDR2 YFSETQ.

The rearrangement links TRBV4-3 to TRBJ2-1, with 12 bases that match TRBD2. Germline lookup yields CDR1 LGHNA and CDR2 YSLEER. This CDR3 has 15 amino acids. Trimming removed 4 bases from V and 4 bases from J; junction bases left unmatched: 2. The CDR3 DNA reads as TGCGCCAGCAGCCCCGGACTAGCGGGGTACAATGAGCAGTTCTTC. The encoded protein is CASSPGLAGYNEQFF.

The chain recombines TRBV9 with TRBJ2-1; D possibly corresponds to TRBD2 (6 bases). V was trimmed by 4 bases and J by 9 bases, leaving 17 bases between them. CDR1 is SGDLS and CDR2 is YYNGEE in the germline V gene. The CDR3 is made up of 14 amino acids. The DNA of the CDR3 is TGTGCCAGCAGCTACTGGGGACTCGGGGGTGAGCAGTTCTTC. It encodes CASSYWGLGGEQFF. The full variable domain, its missing parts supplied by reference TRBV9 and TRBJ2-1, is DSGVTQTPKHLITATGQRVTLRCSPRSGDLSVYWYQQSLDQGLQFLIQYYNGEERAKGNILERFSAQQFPDLHSELNLSSLELGDSALYFCASSYWGLGGEQFFGPGTRLTVL.

The chain joins TRBV14 to TRBJ2-5; no reliable D call. This CDR3 contains 14 residues. Trimming stripped 1 base from V and 2 bases from J, with 8 bases between. Germline values: CDR1 SGHDN, CDR2 FVKESK. In nucleotides, the CDR3 is TGTGCCAGCAGCCAAGTATCAGGACAAGAGACCCAGTACTTC. The encoded protein is CASSQVSGQETQYF.

This rearrangement joins TRBV5-6 to TRBJ1-1; D gene uncertain. The germline CDR1 and CDR2 sequences are SGHDT and YYEEEE. The CDR3 loop spans 14 amino acids. The V end was cut by 2 bases, the J end by 5 bases, with 13 bases between. CDR3 DNA: TGTGCCAGCAGCTTTGGGTTGGCGGGGACTGAAGCTTTCTTT. As protein: CASSFGLAGTEAFF.

This rearrangement joins TRBV19 to TRBJ2-5; perhaps TRBD2 as D (6 bases). The CDR3 runs to 13 residues. The ends were cut back, 2 bases at V and 7 bases at J, with 11 bases in the middle. The V gene's germline CDR1 is LNHDA and CDR2 SQIVND (reference sequence). The CDR3 region is CASSITVGGTQYF. DNA of the CDR3: TGTGCCAGTAGTATAACAGTCGGGGGGACCCAGTACTTC.

The rearrangement uses TRBV6-5 and TRBJ2-5; 8 positions agree with TRBD2. The CDR3 is made up of 15 amino acids. The germline CDR1 and CDR2 sequences are MNHEY and SVGAGI. V was clipped by 2 bases and J by 4 bases; unmatched bases: 6. The CDR3 spells CASSYQGLAGETQYF. The CDR3 DNA is TGTGCCAGCAGTTACCAAGGACTAGCAGGAGAGACCCAGTACTTC.

V gene TRBV29-1 combines with J gene TRBJ2-7, with a possible D match to TRBD1 (6 bases). The germline V gene encodes CDR1 SQVTM and CDR2 ANQGSEA. Trimming left V 3 bases short and J 3 bases short, with 9 bases between. The CDR3 has 12 residues. The CDR3 here is CSVDVGGYEQYF. The CDR3 DNA follows: TGCAGCGTTGATGTAGGGGGCTACGAGCAGTACTTC.

This rearrangement joins TRBV9 to TRBJ1-4; 9 bases are a match to TRBD1. This CDR3 spans 16 amino acids. V lost 4 bases and J lost 8; bases outside the gene matches: 12. Germline V gene sequence: CDR1 SGDLS, CDR2 YYNGEE. For the CDR3, the DNA is TGTGCCAGCAGCCCAAACCAACAGGGGGCGGGCGAAAAACTGTTTTTT. Residues: CASSPNQQGAGEKLFF.

The chain joins TRBV7-9 to TRBJ2-7; the D gene is possibly TRBD1 (6 bases). Germline assignment: CDR1 SEHNR and CDR2 FQNEAQ (reference sequence). This CDR3 spans 12 amino acids. Trimming pared 2 bases from V and 5 bases from J, leaving 7 bases between. The CDR3 sequence: CASSLWGHEQYF. CDR3 bases: TGTGCCAGCAGCTTATGGGGGCACGAGCAGTACTTC.